The rows below give T cell receptor beta chains drawn from one sample of a study of CD8+ T cells in alopecia areata. The method was immunoSEQ multiplex PCR; TCRdb's version includes in-frame clones alone and lacks a portion of them. The sample holds tens of thousands of clones, approximately 60% seen once. The source material was NKG2D-high CD8+ T cells sorted from blood. All receptors derive from a human donor with alopecia areata. Both conserved end residues are trimmed from each CDR3. Fields, in order: J gene, V gene, CDR3 protein.

j_gene: TRBJ2-1
v_gene: TRBV9
CDR3aa: ASSVDSYNEQF

j_gene: TRBJ2-7
v_gene: TRBV4-1
CDR3aa: ASSQVVRTYEQY

j_gene: TRBJ2-7
v_gene: TRBV7-2
CDR3aa: ASSLVQWQGFAYEQY

j_gene: TRBJ2-5
v_gene: TRBV6-5
CDR3aa: ASGTVQETQY

j_gene: TRBJ1-1
v_gene: TRBV19
CDR3aa: ASSIVEGSYTEAF

j_gene: TRBJ2-3
v_gene: TRBV6-5
CDR3aa: ASSYSGLLTTDTQY

j_gene: TRBJ2-7
v_gene: TRBV5-4
CDR3aa: ASSVAGGIYEQY

j_gene: TRBJ2-1
v_gene: TRBV4-3
CDR3aa: ASSQDPRQVGTYNEQF

j_gene: TRBJ1-2
v_gene: TRBV27
CDR3aa: ASSRSPGNNGYT

j_gene: TRBJ2-3
v_gene: TRBV27
CDR3aa: ASSLIVAGDRTDTQY

j_gene: -
v_gene: TRBV5-6
CDR3aa: ASSFGLGFYEQY

j_gene: TRBJ2-5
v_gene: TRBV27
CDR3aa: ASSLSAGQGFFQETQY

j_gene: TRBJ2-7
v_gene: TRBV7-3
CDR3aa: ASSLMNRYEQY

j_gene: TRBJ1-1
v_gene: TRBV19
CDR3aa: ASAGTGNTEAF

j_gene: TRBJ1-2
v_gene: TRBV9
CDR3aa: ASSGGRDASYGYT

j_gene: TRBJ2-1
v_gene: TRBV2
CDR3aa: ASSVGWGIGNEQF

j_gene: TRBJ2-7
v_gene: TRBV7-9
CDR3aa: ASSTPGLAYEQY

j_gene: TRBJ2-7
v_gene: TRBV28
CDR3aa: ASSVGQAYEQY

j_gene: TRBJ1-1
v_gene: TRBV27
CDR3aa: ASSWSVNTEAF

j_gene: TRBJ2-7
v_gene: TRBV7-6
CDR3aa: ASSFGRGYEQY

j_gene: TRBJ2-7
v_gene: TRBV2
CDR3aa: ATYGQGSHEQY

j_gene: TRBJ2-1
v_gene: TRBV29-1
CDR3aa: SVVATYNEQF

j_gene: TRBJ1-1
v_gene: TRBV7-9
CDR3aa: ASSLHPGSGTEAF

j_gene: TRBJ2-7
v_gene: TRBV30
CDR3aa: AWRDREVPYEQY

j_gene: TRBJ1-1
v_gene: TRBV6-5
CDR3aa: ASSLGLWQPNTEAF

j_gene: TRBJ1-5
v_gene: TRBV15
CDR3aa: ATSPGRGQGVNEQPQH

j_gene: TRBJ2-7
v_gene: TRBV5-4
CDR3aa: ASSFRGQPYEQY

j_gene: TRBJ2-1
v_gene: TRBV5-6
CDR3aa: ASSPGVIVGEQF

j_gene: TRBJ1-2
v_gene: TRBV29-1
CDR3aa: SVHGQGSYGYT

j_gene: TRBJ2-1
v_gene: TRBV28
CDR3aa: ASSFGPATRHEQF

j_gene: TRBJ2-1
v_gene: TRBV28
CDR3aa: ASSFLVRENEQF

j_gene: TRBJ2-3
v_gene: TRBV6-5
CDR3aa: ASSQSGYGTDTQY

j_gene: TRBJ2-1
v_gene: TRBV5-1
CDR3aa: ASGSSWGIYNEQF

j_gene: TRBJ2-7
v_gene: TRBV28
CDR3aa: ASSLWGRGAYEQY

j_gene: TRBJ2-7
v_gene: TRBV4-3
CDR3aa: ASSQGLAGGYEQY

j_gene: TRBJ2-3
v_gene: TRBV29-1
CDR3aa: SAETGSREDTQY

j_gene: TRBJ1-6
v_gene: TRBV4-1
CDR3aa: ASSQGTELSYSGSPLH